Listed below are T cell receptor beta chains from one sample, sequenced in a study of breast tumors, draining lymph nodes, adjacent tissues. TCRdb reprocessed the multiplex PCR reads with MiXCR, giving one entry per CDR3 protein. The sample comprises 120,000 or so distinct CDR3 sequences, just under 20% of which are singletons, and roughly 3.6% rests with the top ten. Sequencing was performed on axillary lymph node tissue. The source is a female donor with breast cancer. Some clones in this sample may be carry-over from other donors' samples. The CDR3 runs from the conserved cysteine through the conserved F or W. A D gene is named only where the DNA matches it firmly. Not all rows give a size; the values are once, few, many and, for expanded clones, a class.

V gene	J gene	D gene	clone size	CDR3 protein	CDR3 DNA
TRBV4-1	TRBJ2-7	TRBD1	many	CASSFLTGGSSYEQYF	TGCGCCAGCAGCTTTTTGACAGGGGGTAGCTCCTACGAGCAGTACTTC
TRBV25-1	TRBJ2-5	NA	many	CASSHPGPLQETQYF	TGTGCCAGCAGTCACCCGGGACCGCTCCAAGAGACCCAGTACTTC
TRBV20-1	TRBJ1-6	TRBD1	many	CSARDTGQGAFSPLHF	TGCAGTGCTAGAGATACGGGACAGGGGGCGTTTTCACCCCTCCACTTT
TRBV7-6	TRBJ2-5	NA	many	CAIGDMQETQYF	TGTGCCATCGGGGACATGCAAGAGACCCAGTACTTC
TRBV20-1	TRBJ1-4	NA	many	CSARGDTDEKLFF	TGCAGTGCTAGGGGGGACACGGACGAAAAACTGTTTTTT
TRBV24-1	TRBJ2-3	TRBD2	many	CATSGGGLAGGTDTQYF	TGTGCCACCAGTGGGGGAGGACTAGCGGGGGGCACAGATACGCAGTATTTT
TRBV7-9	TRBJ2-5	TRBD2	many	CASSLTGTSGQETQYF	TGTGCCAGCAGCTTAACCGGGACTAGCGGCCAAGAGACCCAGTACTTC
TRBV7-3	TRBJ2-5	NA	many	CASSLNPQGPQYF	TGTGCCAGCAGCTTAAACCCCCAGGGGCCCCAGTACTTC
TRBV18	TRBJ1-1	NA	NA	CASSSQLNTEAFF	TGTGCCAGCTCTTCTCAACTGAACACTGAAGCTTTCTTT
TRBV6-5	TRBJ2-5	TRBD2	many	CASSYRTSAQGETQYF	TGTGCCAGCAGTTACCGGACTAGCGCCCAGGGGGAGACCCAGTACTTC
TRBV6-4	TRBJ1-5	NA	few	CATLGGGGNQPQHF	TGTGCCACCCTCGGGGGGGGGGGCAATCAGCCCCAGCATTTT
TRBV6-2/TRBV6-3	TRBJ1-5	TRBD1	few	CASITGVGQPQHF	TGTGCCAGCATTACAGGGGTTGGGCAGCCCCAGCATTTT
TRBV30	TRBJ2-1	TRBD2	few	CAWSASSGIYNEQFF	TGTGCCTGGAGTGCGTCTAGCGGGATCTACAATGAGCAGTTCTTC
TRBV6-6	TRBJ2-1	NA	NA	CASSYSNNERFF	TGTGCTAGCAGTTACTCGAACAATGAGCGGTTCTTC
TRBV28	TRBJ1-2	NA	few	CASRAQGDIYGYTF	TGTGCCAGCAGAGCGCAAGGGGATATATATGGCTACACCTTC
TRBV20-1	TRBJ1-5	NA	NA	CSAGRGGVGQPQHF	TGCAGTGCTGGACGGGGGGGGGTCGGCCAGCCCCAGCATTTT
TRBV7-6	TRBJ2-6	NA	many	CASSLDEAGANVLTF	TGTGCCAGCAGCTTAGACGAGGCTGGGGCCAACGTCCTGACTTTC
TRBV3-1	TRBJ2-7	NA	many	CASSQDLRDGQYF	TGTGCCAGCAGCCAAGATCTGCGGGACGGGCAGTACTTC
TRBV20-1	TRBJ2-1	NA	many	CSARDDGISYNEQFF	TGCAGTGCTAGAGATGACGGGATTAGTTACAATGAGCAGTTCTTC
TRBV28	TRBJ1-3	NA	few	CASSPLYRFSGNTIYF	TGTGCCAGCAGTCCCCTCTACAGGTTCTCTGGAAACACCATATATTTT
TRBV20-1	TRBJ2-5	TRBD2	many	CSARGLAGGGTQYF	TGCAGTGCCCGTGGACTAGCGGGGGGGGGGACCCAGTACTTC
TRBV5-6	TRBJ1-1	NA	NA	CASYTNNGDRGFF	TGTGCCAGCTATACTAATAACGGGGACCGAGGTTTCTTT
TRBV19	TRBJ2-5	TRBD1	few	CASSTPGQGKTQYF	TGTGCCAGTAGTACCCCCGGACAGGGGAAGACCCAGTACTTC
TRBV7-8	TRBJ2-3	TRBD2	NA	CASSTLAGGRDTQYF	TGTGCCAGCAGCACCCTAGCGGGGGGCCGGGATACGCAGTATTTT
TRBV7-2	TRBJ2-7	NA	many	CASSLAGSSYEQYF	TGTGCCAGCAGCTTAGCTGGTTCCTCCTACGAGCAGTACTTC
TRBV5-1	TRBJ2-5	NA	many	CASSLNSDETQYF	TGCGCCAGCAGCTTGAATAGCGATGAGACCCAGTACTTC
TRBV5-5	TRBJ2-1	NA	many	CASTLRQDPSGEQFF	TGTGCCAGCACCCTTCGACAGGACCCTAGCGGTGAGCAGTTCTTC
TRBV2	TRBJ2-6	NA	many	CAILGRGWISGANVLTF	TGTGCCATCCTAGGGAGAGGTTGGATCTCTGGGGCCAACGTCCTGACTTTC
TRBV27	TRBJ1-2	NA	many	CASSLSARGSHGYTF	TGTGCCAGCAGTTTATCGGCGCGGGGCAGCCACGGCTACACCTTC
TRBV25-1	TRBJ1-5	NA	many	CASSGQGRNQPQHF	TGTGCCAGCAGTGGCCAGGGGCGCAATCAGCCCCAGCATTTT